This T cell receptor beta chain was recorded in a study of liver allograft versus peripheral blood T cells. Background on the study: Recipients' peripheral blood supplied the T cell receptor repertoires against which those in transplanted livers were compared. Study outcomes and limitations: Repertoires of T cell receptors in liver allografts reportedly differed from peripheral blood repertoires.

One entry per CDR3 protein results from TCRdb running MiXCR on the reads. The table records 13,000 or so distinct CDR3 sequences, approximately 20% of them present only once. The CDR3 has 14 amino acids. Trimming left V 9 bases short and J 4 bases short, with 15 bases between. Germline V gives CDR1 MNHEY, CDR2 SVGAGI. There are many counts of this clonotype. Its antigen remains unknown. The receptor comes from a human patient who had a liver transplant. Among the T cells, some may be from the graft donor. This sequence joins TRBV6-5 and TRBJ2-2; D is perhaps TRBD2 (6 bases). The CDR3 spells CASTLGLSTGELFF. The CDR3 bases are TGTGCCAGTACGTTGGGACTGAGCACCGGGGAGCTGTTTTTT.